This T cell receptor beta chain was sequenced in a study of blood T cell repertoires in COVID-19. Study-level information: Acute and convalescent COVID-19 samples came from the United States, Italy and Spain. From T cells, B-cell-depleted T cells, or PBMCs came the material, which was cDNA or gDNA.

This clone turned up a few times. V lost 2 bases, J lost 7 bases, and 7 bases stayed unmatched. CDR1 is MNHEY, CDR2 SVGAGI, per germline. The CDR3 runs to 15 residues. In the source study's methods: Cell counts per sample came from amplifying reference gene primers. TCRdb's copy holds only in-frame clones and misses some; the assay was immunoSEQ multiplex PCR. Clone size and the V and J calls come from that table; the DNA yielded D and trimming. This table holds 200,000 or so clones, around four fifths found once. The receptor comes from a human donor with acute or convalescent COVID-19. The donor label of this sample is uncertain. The V gene is TRBV6-5, the J gene TRBJ1-4; 7 bases are a match to TRBD1. The sample comprised peripheral blood. In DNA form, the CDR3 reads TGTGCCAGCAGTTACGGTGACAGGGATGGTGAAAAACTGTTTTTT. Translation gives CASSYGDRDGEKLFF.